Listed below are T cell receptor beta chains from one sample, sequenced in a study of blood T cells in healthy people across ages. Each CDR3 protein gets one entry after TCRdb re-called the 5' RACE reads with MiXCR. The table includes around 1,000,000 distinct CDR3 sequences, around two fifths detected once. Material: blood. Source of these receptors: a man between 18 and 29 years old in good health. CDR3s include the opening cysteine and the closing phenylalanine or tryptophan. Fields, in order: CDR3 length, J gene, V gene, CDR3 protein.

15 | TRBJ1-1 | TRBV27 | CASTDRGAAVTEAFF
17 | TRBJ2-2 | TRBV7-2 | CASSRLAGGPGTGELFF
17 | TRBJ2-4 | TRBV11-1 | CASSLGVGAEVSNEQYF
17 | TRBJ1-5 | TRBV6-2/TRBV6-3 | CASSSMGRTGVAQPQHF
14 | TRBJ2-1 | TRBV6-1 | CASSEATRYNEQFF
11 | TRBJ2-1 | TRBV29-1 | CSVDWGNEQFF
15 | TRBJ1-5 | TRBV4-2 | CASSQSDRGNQPQHF
16 | TRBJ2-3 | TRBV11-2 | CASSLVRGGTTDTQYF
12 | TRBJ2-1 | TRBV24-1 | CATVAGNNEQFF
13 | TRBJ1-2 | TRBV12-3/TRBV12-4 | CASSVEVNYGYTF
19 | TRBJ1-5 | TRBV12-3/TRBV12-4 | CASSLYEVFHLGSNQPQHF
15 | TRBJ1-4 | TRBV7-7 | CASSPLGSTNEKLFF
16 | TRBJ1-1 | TRBV11-2 | CASTHPVGRSNTEAFF
11 | TRBJ2-1 | TRBV6-6 | CASSHSKEQFF
15 | TRBJ1-5 | TRBV4-1 | CASSQYQGSNQPQHF
15 | TRBJ1-4 | TRBV7-9 | CASSDRESRNEKLFF
12 | TRBJ1-2 | TRBV25-1 | CASSEYGHRYTF
13 | TRBJ2-7 | TRBV30 | CAWSEVPGYEQYF
15 | TRBJ1-2 | TRBV4-3 | CASSQVKGVDYGYTF
14 | TRBJ1-5 | TRBV28 | CASSLRDIHQPQHF
12 | TRBJ2-3 | TRBV28 | CASSYDADTQYF
17 | TRBJ2-4 | TRBV5-6 | CASSSPVPRDRLNIQYF
15 | TRBJ2-5 | TRBV9 | CASSVVGTPLEAQYF
13 | TRBJ1-5 | TRBV21-1 | CASNKTADQPQHF
13 | TRBJ1-2 | TRBV6-2/TRBV6-3 | CASSQLTDGGYTF
13 | TRBJ2-3 | TRBV6-6 | CASMRAVVDTQYF
15 | TRBJ1-1 | TRBV5-1 | CASSLEVSTWTEAFF
14 | TRBJ2-5 | TRBV6-6 | CASSPDSNTETQYF
15 | . | TRBV4-3 | CASSHRQGPYNEQYF
14 | TRBJ2-5 | TRBV7-2 | CASSYGGLAPLPYF
14 | TRBJ1-2 | TRBV30 | CAWSVDGTGYGYTF
14 | TRBJ1-1 | TRBV6-2/TRBV6-3 | CASSREGSDTEAFF
16 | TRBJ1-5 | TRBV12-1 | CASISARRHNNQPQHF
14 | TRBJ2-3 | TRBV5-1 | CASSKNTGVDTLYF
13 | TRBJ2-1 | TRBV9 | CASSPTPSGRGFF
16 | TRBJ2-1 | TRBV5-1 | CASSLGTSGGVNEQFF
15 | TRBJ1-2 | TRBV4-1 | CASSRDDREAYGYTF
16 | TRBJ2-1 | TRBV20-1 | CSARDGGQNLVNEQFF
14 | TRBJ2-5 | TRBV5-1 | CASSLETGTPEQYF
15 | TRBJ2-5 | TRBV7-9 | CASSLVALAGYTQYF
17 | TRBJ2-3 | TRBV20-1 | CSARDSPGVLGTDTQYF
13 | TRBJ1-1 | TRBV7-8 | CASSMDRSAEAFF
15 | TRBJ1-2 | TRBV6-2/TRBV6-3 | CASSYSRSPPYGYTF